This passage covers 32 T cell receptor beta chains from one sample sequenced in a study of T cells in Graves' hyperthyroidism and ophthalmopathy. Amplified regions were TCR beta CDR3 sequences from RNA transcripts. Carried out on the TCR CDR3, a first-round RT-PCR used the HTBI primer set. TCRdb reanalysed the multiplex PCR reads using MiXCR and keeps one entry per CDR3 protein. This sample has almost 600,000 distinct CDR3 sequences, with around 13% found just once. The sequencing sample was made of blood. The receptor set was obtained from a woman aged 25 to 39 with Graves' hyperthyroidism that later progressed to Graves' ophthalmopathy.

Ten or more counts support this clonotype. The chain combines TRBV18 with TRBJ1-6, with D unclear. The V end lost 5 bases, the J end lost 7 bases, and 12 bases lay between the germline ends. In germline, CDR1 is KGHSH, CDR2 LQKENI. The CDR3 covers 14 residues. CDR3 residues: CASSASAGNSPLHF. Here the CDR3 DNA reads TGTGCCAGCTCAGCTTCAGCAGGCAATTCACCCCTCCACTTT. The full variable domain, completed using reference TRBV18 and TRBJ1-6, is NAGVMQNPRHLVRRRGQEARLRCSPMKGHSHVYWYRQLPEEGLKFMVYLQKENIIDESGMPKERFSAEFPKEGPSILRIQQVVRGDSAAYFCASSASAGNSPLHFGNGTRLTVT.

This clonotype came up many times. The rearrangement uses TRBV6-1 and TRBJ2-5, with 8 positions matching TRBD2. There are 17 residues in the CDR3. The germline gives CDR1 MNHNS, CDR2 SASEGT. V gave up 4 bases and J gave up 2 bases; unmatched junction bases: 12. The CDR3 bases are TGTGCCAGCAGTGTACCCGGTTCTAGCGGGTGGCAAGAGACCCAGTACTTC. Translating it yields CASSVPGSSGWQETQYF.

The sample holds many counts of this clonotype. The chain combines TRBV2 with TRBJ1-1, with D tentatively TRBD1 (6 bases). The length of the CDR3 is 12 residues. The germline V gene has CDR1 SNHLY and CDR2 FYNNEI. V dropped 6 bases and J dropped 1 base, with 6 bases sitting between them. DNA of the CDR3: TGTGCCAGCAGGGGACAGAACACTGAAGCTTTCTTT. This encodes CASRGQNTEAFF.

This clonotype was seen at least ten times. V and J are TRBV12-5 and TRBJ1-2; D uncertain. V was shortened by 3 bases and J by 7 bases, with 12 bases between the two germline ends. This CDR3 has 13 residues. From germline, CDR1 is LGHNT and CDR2 FRNRAP. The CDR3 region is CASGLGPLGGYTF. CDR3 DNA sequence: TGTGCTAGTGGTTTAGGCCCTCTTGGTGGCTACACCTTC. The full variable domain, completed using reference TRBV12-5 and TRBJ1-2, is DARVTQTPRHKVTEMGQEVTMRCQPILGHNTVFWYRQTMMQGLELLAYFRNRAPLDDSGMPKDRFSAEMPDATLATLKIQPSEPRDSAVYFCASGLGPLGGYTFGSGTRLTVV.

The sample holds a few counts of this clonotype. This chain joins TRBV18 and TRBJ1-2, with D unclear. CDR1 and CDR2 (germline): KGHSH, LQKENI. The CDR3 extends over 14 amino acids. The V end was cut by 1 base, the J end by 1 base, with 7 bases between. CDR3 sequence: CASSPRESNYGYTF. The CDR3 coding sequence is TGTGCCAGCTCACCACGGGAAAGTAACTATGGCTACACCTTC. The full variable domain, rest sourced from reference TRBV18 and TRBJ1-2, is NAGVMQNPRHLVRRRGQEARLRCSPMKGHSHVYWYRQLPEEGLKFMVYLQKENIIDESGMPKERFSAEFPKEGPSILRIQQVVRGDSAAYFCASSPRESNYGYTFGSGTRLTVV.

Ten or more counts support this clonotype. This chain connects TRBV20-1 to TRBJ1-6; maybe TRBD1 (5 bases). V lost 6 bases to trimming and J lost 8 bases, with 14 bases between them. The germline V gene has CDR1 DFQATT and CDR2 SNEGSKA (reference sequence). This CDR3 contains 13 residues. The CDR3: CSAGGGNDSPLHF. The CDR3 DNA sequence: TGCAGTGCCGGTGGGGGGAATGATTCACCCCTCCACTTT.

This clonotype was seen at least ten times. The CDR3 sequence: CASRGSQGSNQPQHF. The CDR3 DNA reads TGTGCCAGCAGGGGTTCACAGGGTAGCAATCAGCCCCAGCATTTT. J is TRBJ1-5 and V is TRBV28; tentative D call: TRBD1 (6 bases). Trimming removed 6 bases at V and 0 bases at J, with 12 bases between. This CDR3 has 15 residues. Germline V gene lookup returns CDR1 MDHEN and CDR2 SYDVKM.

This clonotype was seen a few times. CDR3 bases: TGCAGTGCTAGCCTCGAGGGGGGAGGGGAGCAGTACTTC. It specifies CSASLEGGGEQYF. The chain joins TRBV20-1 to TRBJ2-7, with D tentatively TRBD2 (7 bases). CDR1 is DFQATT and CDR2 is SNEGSKA in the germline V gene (reference sequence). Trimming removed 3 bases from V and 7 bases from J, with 16 bases in between. There are 13 residues in the CDR3.

This clonotype came up many times. Here the CDR3 reads CASTLNGGLRTDTQYF. CDR3 nucleotides: TGTGCCAGCACCCTAAACGGGGGGTTACGCACAGATACGCAGTATTTT. The rearrangement joins TRBV28 to TRBJ2-3, with TRBD2 matching 7 bases. The CDR3 covers 16 residues. V was pared by 7 bases and J by 1 base, with 11 bases of the junction left unmatched. CDR1 is MDHEN, CDR2 SYDVKM, per germline.

This clonotype has ten or more counts. This chain's CDR3 is CATSDWGTQYF. DNA for the CDR3: TGTGCCACCAGTGATTGGGGTACGCAGTATTTT. This chain links TRBV24-1 with TRBJ2-3; no firm D call. The CDR3 is 11 amino acids. With 2 bases removed from V and 8 bases from J, the gap between germline ends came to 4 bases. CDR1 is KGHDR and CDR2 is SFDVKD in the germline V gene.

This clonotype was seen many times. The chain combines TRBV24-1 with TRBJ1-3; 7 bases are shared with TRBD1. The CDR3 has 20 residues. Trimming at V came to 3 bases and at J to 0 bases, leaving 16 bases not matched to a gene. CDR1 is KGHDR and CDR2 is SFDVKD in the germline V gene. The CDR3 sequence is CATSDPPGTEVISSGNTIYF. The CDR3 bases are TGTGCCACCAGTGATCCTCCAGGGACAGAGGTGATTAGCTCTGGAAACACCATATATTTT.

Many counts were recorded for this clonotype. This chain links TRBV20-1 with TRBJ2-3, with 7 bases matching TRBD2. The CDR3 runs to 16 residues. Trimming took 6 bases from V and 1 from J; bases not matched to a gene: 13. Germline CDR1 DFQATT, CDR2 SNEGSKA (reference sequence). CDR3 DNA sequence: TGCAGTGCAAACGAACGGCGGGAGAAGGGCACAGATACGCAGTATTTT. It is translated as CSANERREKGTDTQYF.

This clonotype showed up just a few times. The CDR3: CASSMGTGQKYEQYF. In DNA form, the CDR3 reads TGTGCCAGTAGTATGGGTACAGGGCAAAAGTACGAGCAGTACTTC. The chain couples TRBV19 to TRBJ2-7, with D maybe TRBD1 (6 bases). Germline V gene lookup returns CDR1 LNHDA and CDR2 SQIVND (reference sequence). Trimming took 3 bases from V and 4 from J, leaving 16 bases between them. The CDR3 is made up of 15 amino acids.

The sample holds many counts of this clonotype. V usage is TRBV30 and J usage is TRBJ1-1; perhaps TRBD1 as D (6 bases). Looked up from germline, CDR1 is GTSNPN and CDR2 is SVGIG (reference sequence). This CDR3 comprises 14 residues. With 0 bases removed from V and 5 bases from J, the gap between germline ends came to 13 bases. The chain's CDR3 is CAWSVGGGKTEAFF. CDR3 DNA: TGTGCCTGGAGTGTCGGCGGGGGCAAAACTGAAGCTTTCTTT.

This clonotype was seen ten or more times. This chain joins TRBV7-2 and TRBJ2-1; D unresolved. Trimming took 9 bases from V and 9 from J, leaving 15 bases between them. The CDR3 has 12 amino acids. The germline CDR1 and CDR2 sequences are SGHTA and FQGNSA. CDR3 sequence: CASGGEVGEQFF. DNA for the CDR3: TGTGCCAGTGGCGGTGAAGTGGGTGAGCAGTTCTTC. The full variable domain, its missing parts supplied by reference TRBV7-2 and TRBJ2-1, is GAGVSQSPSNKVTEKGKDVELRCDPISGHTALYWYRQSLGQGLEFLIYFQGNSAPDKSGLPSDRFSAERTGGSVSTLTIQRTQQEDSAVYLCASGGEVGEQFFGPGTRLTVL.

Many counts were recorded for this clonotype. The V gene is TRBV24-1, the J gene TRBJ2-7; 8 bases match TRBD1. CDR3 size: 13 residues. CDR1 KGHDR and CDR2 SFDVKD come from the germline V gene. J lost 7 bases, V lost 7 bases, and 8 bases had no gene match. CDR3 in DNA: TGTGCCACCAGCAGGACAGGGTTGAGGGAGCAGTACTTC. It yields the protein CATSRTGLREQYF.

This clonotype was detected ten times or more. CDR3 residues: CASSVGGQGYYGYTF. CDR3 sequence (DNA): TGTGCCAGCAGCGTAGGAGGGCAGGGCTACTATGGCTACACCTTC. The chain combines TRBV9 with TRBJ1-2; TRBD1 is a possible D gene (5 bases). Trimming stripped 0 bases from V and 3 bases from J, with 12 bases between. The germline V gene has CDR1 SGDLS and CDR2 YYNGEE. The CDR3 sequence is 15 residues long.

This clonotype was found many times. The rearrangement joins TRBV20-1 to TRBJ2-7, with TRBD1 matching over 9 bases. Germline V gene sequence: CDR1 DFQATT, CDR2 SNEGSKA (reference sequence). Trimming at V came to 3 bases and at J to 2 bases, leaving 11 bases not matched to a gene. The CDR3 extends over 16 amino acids. Here the CDR3 DNA reads TGCAGTGCTAGGAACCGGGACAGGGTCAACCCCTACGAGCAGTACTTC. This translates into CSARNRDRVNPYEQYF.

The chain couples TRBV24-1 to TRBJ2-2; 8 bases are shared with TRBD2. V dropped 9 bases and J dropped 7; count of bases not matched to a gene: 6. From germline, CDR1 is KGHDR and CDR2 SFDVKD. This CDR3 is 13 amino acids long. CDR3 sequence: CATRVSGDGELFF. The CDR3 DNA follows: TGTGCCACCCGAGTTAGCGGGGACGGGGAGCTGTTTTTT.

This clonotype was seen many times. The rearrangement joins TRBV20-1 to TRBJ1-1, with D tentatively TRBD1 (6 bases). Deletions cut 1 base from V and 0 bases from J, with 9 bases between. The CDR3 runs to 14 residues. Germline CDR1 reads DFQATT; CDR2 reads SNEGSKA (reference sequence). The CDR3: CSARVGGVNTEAFF. In nucleotides, the CDR3 is TGCAGTGCTAGAGTTGGGGGCGTGAACACTGAAGCTTTCTTT.

This clonotype was seen repeatedly, ten times or more. This sequence joins TRBV2 and TRBJ2-3, with D uncertain. V was cut by 0 bases and J by 5 bases, with 9 bases left in between. The CDR3 length is 14 residues. CDR1 is SNHLY and CDR2 is FYNNEI in the germline V gene. The CDR3 is CASSEAPARDTQYF. CDR3 nucleotide sequence: TGTGCCAGCAGTGAAGCGCCGGCACGAGATACGCAGTATTTT.

This clonotype has just a few counts. The genes are TRBV12-3 or TRBV12-4 and TRBJ1-3; no clear D gene. The CDR3 has 15 amino acids. Trimming removed 6 bases from V and 9 bases from J, with 21 bases in between. CDR3 sequence reads: CASSRLTKREGTIYF. The CDR3, as DNA: TGTGCCAGCAGCCGCTTGACGAAGAGGGAGGGCACCATATATTTT.

A note on this clonotype: This may come from a read error, since a much larger clone is one base off. The chain links TRBV27 to TRBJ2-7, with TRBD1 matching 9 bases. The CDR3 has 15 residues. Trimming cost V 5 bases and J 7 bases; bases outside gene matches: 12. Germline V CDR1 and CDR2: MNHEY, SMNVEV (reference sequence). CDR3 in DNA: TGTGCCAGCAGTACACAGGGGGCTGGTAAAAATGAGCAGTACTTC. Its protein product is CASSTQGAGKNEQYF.

The chain joins TRBV12-3 or TRBV12-4 to TRBJ1-5; 8 bases align to TRBD1. There are 15 residues in the CDR3. V trimming: 4 bases; J trimming: 5 bases; junction bases outside the gene matches: 7. The CDR3 DNA is TGTGCCAGCAGTTCCCTCGCAGGGGGCGATCAGCCCCAGCATTTT. Translating it yields CASSSLAGGDQPQHF.

This clonotype came up many times. This chain links TRBV30 with TRBJ1-2, with a tentative D call TRBD1 (6 bases). CDR1 and CDR2 from the germline V gene are GTSNPN and SVGIG (reference sequence). The CDR3 loop spans 15 amino acids. V shed 4 bases and J shed 4 bases, with 19 bases lying between them. CDR3 amino acids: CAWTVAGGLSYGYTF. The CDR3 nucleotides are TGTGCCTGGACTGTAGCCGGGGGCCTATCCTATGGCTACACCTTC. The full variable domain, rest sourced from reference TRBV30 and TRBJ1-2, is SQTIHQWPATLVQPVGSPLSLECTVEGTSNPNLYWYRQAAGRGLQLLFYSVGIGQISSEVPQNLSASRPQDRQFILSSKKLLLSDSGFYLCAWTVAGGLSYGYTFGSGTRLTVV.

The chain joins TRBV4-3 to TRBJ1-3, with D unclear. Germline-derived CDR1 and CDR2 are LGHNA and YSLEER. Between the trimmed V and J ends, which lost 5 bases and 3 bases, there was a span of 14 bases. CDR3 size: 15 residues. The CDR3 DNA follows: TGCGCCAGCAGCTCCCGGACTGGGAATGGAAACACCATATATTTT. Amino acids: CASSSRTGNGNTIYF.

This clonotype was found a few times. V gene TRBV5-1 combines with J gene TRBJ2-7; possible D gene TRBD2, 5 bases. Trimming removed 2 bases at V and 4 bases at J, with 13 bases between. The CDR3 covers 14 residues. Germline V gene lookup returns CDR1 SGHRS and CDR2 YFSETQ. The CDR3 DNA reads as TGCGCCAGCAGCTTAATGGAGGATCCGTACGAGCAGTACTTC. This gives the protein CASSLMEDPYEQYF.

This clonotype was counted at least ten times. The V and J genes are TRBV12-3 or TRBV12-4 and TRBJ2-7, with D possibly TRBD2 on 6 matching bases. Trimming removed 2 bases at V and 2 bases at J, with 7 bases between. The CDR3 has 13 residues. The CDR3 loop is CASSLWGAYEQYF. CDR3 sequence (DNA): TGTGCCAGCAGTTTATGGGGGGCCTACGAGCAGTACTTC.

A remark on this clonotype: The junction departs from germline at one end; a sequencing error may be responsible. The genes are TRBV12-5 and TRBJ2-1, with 8 bases that match TRBD1. This CDR3 is built from 12 residues. Looked up from germline, CDR1 is LGHNT and CDR2 is FRNRAP. The CDR3 protein is CASGLLRDRLIF. CDR3 nucleotide sequence: TGTGCTAGTGGTTTGCTTCGGGACAGGTTAATTTTC.

This clonotype has a count of ten or more. The chain carries TRBV7-2 and TRBJ2-7; no firm D call. V gave up 3 bases and J gave up 0 bases, with 9 bases separating them. Germline values: CDR1 SGHTA, CDR2 FQGNSA. The length of the CDR3 is 14 residues. CDR3 DNA: TGTGCCAGCAGCTTGGGCGGCTACTCCTACGAGCAGTACTTC. Translation gives CASSLGGYSYEQYF.

The rearrangement links TRBV19 to TRBJ2-7, with 8 nucleotides matching TRBD1. CDR3 length: 15 amino acids. The trim removed 4 bases at V and 7 bases at J, leaving 12 bases unmatched. Per germline, CDR1 LNHDA and CDR2 SQIVND (reference sequence). CDR3 DNA: TGTGCCAGTAGTAATGGGCTGGCAGGGGGCCGGGAGCAGTACTTC. Encoded protein: CASSNGLAGGREQYF.

This clonotype was seen repeatedly, ten times or more. The J gene is TRBJ2-2, the V gene TRBV6-2 or TRBV6-3, with unresolved D. The CDR3 length is 12 residues. Trimming took off 10 bases at V and 4 bases at J, with 10 bases between the two ends. The germline V gene encodes CDR1 MNHEY and CDR2 SVGEGT. The CDR3 region is CATRTGTGELFF. The CDR3 nucleotides read TGTGCCACCCGGACCGGCACCGGGGAGCTGTTTTTT.